The subject of this entry is one TCR beta chain. Its target is not known. Primers: 60 Vbeta forward and 13 Jbeta reverse. The protocol was immunoSEQ multiplex PCR, while the TCRdb copy is restricted to in-frame clones and leaves out a portion. The sample shows about 170,000 clones, around three quarters of them seen only once. The sample comes from a study of cytomegalovirus exposure and HLA in healthy donors. Overall study findings and caveats: Common viral pathogens seemed, in a later analysis, to connect with several of the most significant clusters.

The specimen sequenced was PBMCs. The sequence was obtained from a woman in her 50s in good health and CMV-seronegative.

The CDR3 sequence is CASSQAFGVGYNEQFF. The CDR3 nucleotides read TGTGCCAGCAGCCAAGCGTTTGGAGTTGGCTACAATGAGCAGTTCTTC. The J gene is TRBJ2-1, the V gene TRBV4-2; no firm D call. The V and J ends lost 1 base and 3 bases respectively, with 13 bases between them. Germline CDR1 LGHNA, CDR2 YNFKEQ. The CDR3 sequence is 16 residues long.